The present T cell receptor (beta chain) was sequenced within a study of cytomegalovirus exposure and HLA in healthy donors. Study background: Counted in an early data release were about 86 million unique TCRs from HLA-typed donors. Findings and caveats of the study: Productive rates of about 90% or about 30% were seen for most TCR beta V segments in an earlier analysis. A later analysis found that most CMV-associated TCR beta chains appeared HLA-restricted. When analyzed later, the rates of TCR association showed variation by HLA locus, with DRB1 the most and HLA-C the fewest.

PCR used 60 Vbeta primers and 13 Jbeta primers. Profiled with immunoSEQ multiplex PCR; TCRdb holds only in-frame clones, not every one. The sample gives 130,000 or so clones, 75% to 80% of which show up once; around 1.5% is in the top ten. This clone occurred once. Its antigen is not known. The CDR3 extends over 15 amino acids. V lost 4 bases, J lost 4 bases, and 8 bases stayed unmatched. Per germline, CDR1 WNHNN and CDR2 SYGVQD (reference sequence). The TCR sequence derives from a female donor in good health and CMV-seronegative. The chain has TRBV10-1 and TRBJ1-2; the match to TRBD1 covers 8 bases. Sequenced: PBMCs. The DNA of the CDR3 is TGCGCCAGCAGTGGTCCGGGACAGGCTTCCTATGGCTACACCTTC. Its protein product is CASSGPGQASYGYTF.